Listed here is a single T cell receptor (beta chain). This CDR3 has 15 amino acids. The V gene's germline CDR1 is SGHRS and CDR2 YFSETQ. V was trimmed by 4 bases and J by 1 base, leaving 14 bases between them. This sample was included in a study of T cell changes during pregnancy in multiple sclerosis. Data came from immunoSEQ multiplex PCR; TCRdb stores just in-frame clones and leaves some out. The sample has approximately 100,000 clones; 90% to 95% are singletons. This clonotype was sampled from a female donor with multiple sclerosis, enrolled in a pregnancy study. The source material was peripheral blood, sampled before pregnancy. V is TRBV5-1 and J is TRBJ1-1, with D maybe TRBD1 (6 bases). The CDR3 spells CASSRETGPNTEAFF. In DNA form, the CDR3 reads TGCGCCAGCAGCCGCGAGACAGGACCGAACACTGAAGCTTTCTTT.